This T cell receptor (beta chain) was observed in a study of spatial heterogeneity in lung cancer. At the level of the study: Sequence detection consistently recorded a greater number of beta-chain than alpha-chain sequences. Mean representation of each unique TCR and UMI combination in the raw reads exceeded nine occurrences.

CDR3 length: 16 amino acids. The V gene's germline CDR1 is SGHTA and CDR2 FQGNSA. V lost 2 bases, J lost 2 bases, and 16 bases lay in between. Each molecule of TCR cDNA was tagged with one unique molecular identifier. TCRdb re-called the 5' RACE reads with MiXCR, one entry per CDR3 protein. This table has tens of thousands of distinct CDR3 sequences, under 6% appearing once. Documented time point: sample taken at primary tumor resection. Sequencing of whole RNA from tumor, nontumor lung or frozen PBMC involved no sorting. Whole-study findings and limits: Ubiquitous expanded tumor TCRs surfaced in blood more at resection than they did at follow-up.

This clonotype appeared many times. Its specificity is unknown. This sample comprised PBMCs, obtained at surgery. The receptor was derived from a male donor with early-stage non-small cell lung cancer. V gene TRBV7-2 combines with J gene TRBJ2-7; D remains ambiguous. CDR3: CASSLRVLGRPYEQYF. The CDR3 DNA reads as TGTGCCAGCAGCTTAAGGGTCTTGGGCAGACCCTACGAGCAGTACTTC.